Below, 21 T cell receptor beta chains from the same sample are listed, as sequenced in a study of T-cell reconstitution after alpha-beta-depleted transplantation in children. TCRbeta library preparation incorporated unique molecular identifiers. TCRdb recomputed calls from the PCR reads with MiXCR, one row per CDR3 protein. The table lists about 980,000 distinct CDR3 sequences, about 26% of them singletons, with roughly 28% in the top ten. Specimen: PBMCs, mostly from graft donor cells, collected 360 days after TCRalphabeta/CD19-depleted stem cell transplant. The source is a boy in the first two years of life who had a stem cell transplant for SCID, so the T cells may come from the graft donor.

This clonotype showed up just a few times. V is TRBV29-1 and J is TRBJ1-1; 7 bases map to TRBD1. The germline V gene has CDR1 SQVTM and CDR2 ANQGSEA. This CDR3 spans 13 amino acids. The trim removed 7 bases at V and 2 bases at J, leaving 7 bases unmatched. The CDR3: CSGRQGHNTEAFF. The CDR3 nucleotides are TGCAGCGGGAGACAGGGCCATAACACTGAAGCTTTCTTT.

The chain has TRBV6-5 and TRBJ1-1; D gene ambiguous. V was clipped by 2 bases and J by 0 bases, with 4 bases between them. CDR3 size: 13 residues. Germline V CDR1 and CDR2: MNHEY, SVGAGI. DNA of the CDR3: TGTGCCAGCAGTTACACAGTGAACACTGAAGCTTTCTTT. This sequence encodes CASSYTVNTEAFF.

The chain links TRBV6-2 or TRBV6-3 to TRBJ2-3; 14 bases are shared with TRBD2. The V and J ends lost 0 bases and 1 base, in that order; junction bases with no gene match: 12. From germline, CDR1 is MNHEY and CDR2 SVGEGT. The CDR3 runs to 21 residues. The CDR3, as DNA: TGTGCCAGCAGTTACTCGACTGTGAAGACTAGCGGGGGGGAAGGCACAGATACGCAGTATTTT. Amino acid sequence: CASSYSTVKTSGGEGTDTQYF.

The chain couples TRBV4-1 to TRBJ2-7, with 9 bases lining up with TRBD1. CDR1 and CDR2 (germline): MGHRA, YSYEKL. V lost 4 bases to trimming and J lost 7 bases; unmatched junction nucleotides: 8. This CDR3 is built from 14 residues. CDR3 protein: CASSPSDRGGEQYF. The CDR3 DNA sequence: TGCGCCAGCAGCCCCTCGGACAGGGGAGGGGAGCAGTACTTC.

The V gene is TRBV15, the J gene TRBJ1-1; maybe TRBD1 (5 bases). The V gene's germline CDR1 is LNHNV and CDR2 YYDKDF (reference sequence). This CDR3 is 13 amino acids long. V was clipped by 0 bases and J by 9 bases, with 11 bases between them. CDR3 in amino acids: CATSRDSGTKAFF. DNA for the CDR3: TGTGCCACCAGCAGAGATTCCGGGACGAAAGCTTTCTTT. Using reference TRBV15 and TRBJ1-1 for the parts outside the CDR3, the full variable domain is DAMVIQNPRYQVTQFGKPVTLSCSQTLNHNVMYWYQQKSSQAPKLLFHYYDKDFNNEADTPDNFQSRRPNTSFCFLDIRSPGLGDTAMYLCATSRDSGTKAFFGQGTRLTVV.

The rearrangement links TRBV5-1 to TRBJ2-7; TRBD1 matches 11 bases. The CDR3 is 17 amino acids. Germline V gives CDR1 SGHRS, CDR2 YFSETQ. The J segment lost 5 bases and the V segment lost 0 bases, leaving 10 bases of the junction unmatched. In DNA form, the CDR3 reads TGCGCCAGCAGCTTGGTCAGCCGGGACAGGGGGTCCCACGAGCAGTACTTC. It specifies CASSLVSRDRGSHEQYF.

This chain connects TRBV29-1 to TRBJ2-1; 9 bases map to TRBD2. Germline V gives CDR1 SQVTM, CDR2 ANQGSEA. The V gene end was trimmed by 7 bases and the J gene end by 2 bases; junction bases not matched to a gene: 9. The CDR3 spans 15 residues. The CDR3 spells CSALTSGLTYNEQFF. CDR3 DNA sequence: TGCAGCGCCCTAACTAGCGGGTTAACCTACAATGAGCAGTTCTTC.

CDR3 DNA: TGTGCCAGCAGTGGGGGACAGACTGGGTACGAGCAGTACTTC. Protein product: CASSGGQTGYEQYF. The chain is built from TRBV2 and TRBJ2-7; 7 bases map to TRBD1. CDR3 length equals 14 residues. Germline V gives CDR1 SNHLY, CDR2 FYNNEI. V was clipped by 4 bases and J by 4 bases; unmatched bases: 7.

The chain joins TRBV12-3 or TRBV12-4 to TRBJ1-2; D remains unclear. This CDR3 contains 14 residues. Trimming removed 3 bases from V and 3 bases from J, with 11 bases in between. CDR3 DNA: TGTGCCAGCAGTTTGGTTCCGACCTACTATGGCTACACCTTC. Translation gives CASSLVPTYYGYTF.

J is TRBJ1-5 and V is TRBV4-2; 7 nucleotides line up with TRBD1. The CDR3 sequence is 18 residues long. The J segment lost 5 bases and the V segment lost 3 bases, leaving 16 bases of the junction unmatched. The germline CDR1 and CDR2 sequences are LGHNA and YNFKEQ. The DNA for the CDR3 is TGTGCCAGCAGCCAGCTCGTTGACAGGGAAGGTCTCTATCAGCCCCAGCATTTT. Protein product: CASSQLVDREGLYQPQHF.

A few counts support this clonotype. This chain links TRBV5-1 with TRBJ2-4; TRBD2 aligns across 9 bases. Germline V gene lookup returns CDR1 SGHRS and CDR2 YFSETQ. CDR3 length equals 18 residues. V trimming: 2 bases; J trimming: 0 bases; junction bases outside the gene matches: 9. The CDR3 sequence: CASSFAGGFPLAKNIQYF. CDR3 nucleotide sequence: TGCGCCAGCAGCTTCGCGGGGGGGTTCCCTCTAGCCAAAAACATTCAGTACTTC.

The table lists this clonotype with many counts. The V gene is TRBV10-3, the J gene TRBJ2-7; D is unresolved. CDR1 is ENHRY and CDR2 is SYGVKD in the germline V gene. This CDR3 has 11 amino acids. V was trimmed by 3 bases and J by 5 bases, leaving 5 bases between them. CDR3 amino acids: CAISDRDEQYF. The CDR3 nucleotides read TGTGCCATCAGTGATCGGGACGAGCAGTACTTC.

V is TRBV27 and J is TRBJ1-2, with D hard to call. Germline CDR1 reads MNHEY; CDR2 reads SMNVEV (reference sequence). This CDR3 has 17 amino acids. V dropped 0 bases and J dropped 2 bases, with 16 bases sitting between them. The CDR3 loop reads CASSLSSLARMNYGYTF. The CDR3 bases are TGTGCCAGCAGTTTATCTTCTCTTGCGCGGATGAACTATGGCTACACCTTC.

This clonotype has more than one count but fewer than ten. The chain employs TRBV12-3 or TRBV12-4 and TRBJ2-3; D call uncertain. Trimming left V 0 bases short and J 6 bases short, with 10 bases between. The CDR3 is 14 residues long. The CDR3 DNA is TGTGCCAGCAGTTTAGCCCTCGTGAGTGATACGCAGTATTTT. Protein sequence: CASSLALVSDTQYF.

The rearrangement joins TRBV3-1 to TRBJ1-2; maybe TRBD1 (5 bases). This CDR3 spans 15 amino acids. V was shortened by 0 bases and J by 8 bases, with 16 bases between the two germline ends. Germline V CDR1 and CDR2: LGHDT, YNNKEL (reference sequence). CDR3 nucleotides: TGTGCCAGCAGCCAAGATAATTTCGGAGGGGACGGCTACACCTTC. Its translation: CASSQDNFGGDGYTF.

The chain is built from TRBV5-1 and TRBJ2-7, with 8 bases matching TRBD1. Germline V gene lookup returns CDR1 SGHRS and CDR2 YFSETQ. This CDR3 is 14 amino acids long. The V segment lost 4 bases and the J segment 2 bases; nucleotides outside the gene matches: 5. In nucleotides, the CDR3 is TGCGCCAGCAGCCAGGGGGCGACAGCCTACGAGCAGTACTTC. Protein sequence: CASSQGATAYEQYF.

The chain is built from TRBV3-1 and TRBJ2-5, with D tentatively TRBD1 or TRBD2 (5 bases each). The germline CDR1 and CDR2 sequences are LGHDT and YNNKEL (reference sequence). V lost 0 bases and J lost 5, with 16 bases in between. The CDR3 is 16 amino acids. The CDR3 bases are TGTGCCAGCAGCCAAGATCTATTTGGTGGGACGGAGACCCAGTACTTC. This gives the protein CASSQDLFGGTETQYF.

The chain is built from TRBV12-3 or TRBV12-4 and TRBJ2-1; a weak D match, TRBD2 (7 bases). V lost 2 bases, J lost 0 bases, and 14 bases lay in between. The CDR3 consists of 17 residues. The CDR3 loop is CASSLSGRGHSYNEQFF. As DNA, the CDR3 is TGTGCCAGCAGTTTATCCGGGCGGGGGCACTCCTACAATGAGCAGTTCTTC.

The V call is TRBV7-8, the J call TRBJ2-1, with 7 bases aligning to TRBD2. CDR1 and CDR2 from the germline V gene are SGHVS and FQNEAQ. Trimming cost V 3 bases and J 8 bases; bases outside gene matches: 7. The CDR3 is 14 residues long. The CDR3 DNA reads TGTGCCAGCAGCTTCCGGACTAGAAGGGATGAGCAGTTCTTC. This encodes CASSFRTRRDEQFF.

This clonotype was found a few times. The chain is built from TRBV10-3 and TRBJ2-7; 9 bases fit TRBD1. Unmatched junction bases numbered 7, after V lost 10 bases and J lost 0 bases. Germline CDR1 reads ENHRY; CDR2 reads SYGVKD. The CDR3 runs to 14 residues. Here the CDR3 DNA reads TGTGCCACACTCTGGGGACAGGGCTCCTACGAGCAGTACTTC. This gives the protein CATLWGQGSYEQYF.

The chain couples TRBV10-3 to TRBJ2-4, with D perhaps matching TRBD2 (5 bases). The germline V and J ends were trimmed by 6 bases and 2 bases, with 20 bases remaining between them. Germline loops: CDR1 ENHRY, CDR2 SYGVKD. This CDR3 is built from 17 residues. Written as DNA, the CDR3 is TGTGCCATCAGCGCCGGTGAGGGATCGGGGTCCAAAAACATTCAGTACTTC. It yields the protein CAISAGEGSGSKNIQYF.